This T cell receptor beta chain was recorded in a study of blood T cell repertoires in COVID-19. Looking at the study overall: Specimens from acute and convalescent COVID-19 originated in the United States, Italy and Spain.

CDR1 SGHNT and CDR2 YYREEE come from the germline V gene (reference sequence). The length of the CDR3 is 16 residues. The trim removed 2 bases at V and 0 bases at J, leaving 4 bases unmatched. Authors' data handling: The assay estimated nucleated cells by amplifying reference gene primers. The data were produced by immunoSEQ multiplex PCR, yet TCRdb's version contains in-frame clones alone and is incomplete. The D gene and trimming were derived from the DNA, and the V and J assignments and clone size from that table. The sample holds about 26,000 clones, approximately 72% seen once. This clone was counted between two and nine times.

The source material was peripheral blood. The V call is TRBV5-4, the J call TRBJ2-3; TRBD2 agrees at 9 bases. This receptor was identified in a man aged 55 to 70 with active or convalescent COVID-19. For the CDR3, the DNA is TGTGCCAGCAGCTTAATAGCGGGGGCTAGCACAGATACGCAGTATTTT. Its protein is CASSLIAGASTDTQYF.